This T cell receptor beta chain originates from a study of blood T cell repertoires in COVID-19. The overall study: Sources were T cells, B-cell-depleted T cells, or PBMCs; the material itself was cDNA or gDNA.

Germline CDR1 is LNHDA and CDR2 is SQIVND (reference sequence). CDR3 length: 13 amino acids. With V trimmed by 7 bases and J by 3 bases, 2 bases remained unmatched. Assay: immunoSEQ multiplex PCR; the TCRdb copy retains only in-frame clones and omits some. The sample lists under 95,000 clones; roughly 82% were seen once. The sample was peripheral blood. V and J are TRBV19 and TRBJ1-1, with 10 bases that match TRBD1. This receptor was identified in a man between 50 and 59 years old with acute or convalescent COVID-19. The CDR3 here is CASKGTGDTEAFF. Written as DNA, the CDR3 is TGTGCCAGTAAAGGGACAGGGGACACTGAAGCTTTCTTT.